This T cell receptor beta chain was recorded in a study of graft-versus-host responses after intestinal transplantation. TCRdb's copy holds only in-frame clones and misses some; the assay was immunoSEQ multiplex PCR. The repertoire has over 85,000 clones, around 92% of them found once; the top ten carry roughly 0.2%. This clone came up a few times. What it binds is unknown. Other DNA variants within this sample encode the same CDR3. CDR3 length equals 14 residues. V shed 5 bases, J shed 6 bases, and the junction held 3 bases outside the gene matches. CDR1 is SEHNR, CDR2 FQNEAQ, per germline (reference sequence).

Sample: unstimulated CD4+ T cells sorted from spleen or lymph node cells, taken before transplant. This sequence joins TRBV7-9 and TRBJ1-4; 10 bases match TRBD1. This sequence was found in a human donor who was the organ donor for an intestinal transplant. CDR3 sequence (DNA): TGTGCCAGCAGCCTCGGGACAGGGGATGAAAAACTGTTTTTT. Amino acid sequence: CASSLGTGDEKLFF. The full variable domain, in which reference TRBV7-9 and TRBJ1-4 provide the parts outside the CDR3, is DTGVSQNPRHKITKRGQNVTFRCDPISEHNRLYWYRQTLGQGPEFLTYFQNEAQLEKSRLLSDRFSAERPKGSFSTLEIQRTEQGDSAMYLCASSLGTGDEKLFFGSGTQLSVL.